This passage covers 17 T cell receptor beta chains from one sample sequenced in a study of CD4+ T cells in melanoma. Profiling relied on immunoSEQ multiplex PCR, and the TCRdb table lists in-frame clones only, not all of them. The sample comprises about 10,000 clones, around 60% of which are singletons, and approximately 13% rests with the top ten. The source material was cells from a culture (not recorded whether cultured in vitro). The receptors derive from a human donor with melanoma.

V is TRBV30 and J is TRBJ1-2, with D perhaps TRBD1 (6 bases). Trimming pared 0 bases from V and 5 bases from J, leaving 10 bases between. The CDR3 is 13 residues long. Germline CDR1 reads GTSNPN; CDR2 reads SVGIG (reference sequence). The DNA for the CDR3 is TGTGCCTGGAGTGTTCGAGGGGGTTATGGCTACACCTTC. As protein: CAWSVRGGYGYTF.

The CDR3 coding sequence is TGTGCCAGCAGCTTATGGGCGCCAGGAGCGAACACTGAAGCTTTCTTT. Translated: CASSLWAPGANTEAFF. The chain couples TRBV7-8 to TRBJ1-1; no reliable D call. V lost 2 bases and J 1 base, leaving 14 bases between the germline ends. The CDR3 length is 16 residues. CDR1 and CDR2 (germline): SGHVS, FQNEAQ.

This clone ranks as large. The CDR3 loop is CASSAGEGQPQHF. CDR3 DNA: TGCGCCAGCAGTGCGGGTGAGGGACAGCCCCAGCATTTT. The chain links TRBV10-2 to TRBJ1-5, with D unresolved. V was trimmed by 4 bases and J by 7 bases, leaving 11 bases between them. The CDR3 contains 13 residues. Germline loops: CDR1 WSHSY, CDR2 SAAADI.

The V gene is TRBV9, the J gene TRBJ2-5; 7 bases align to TRBD2. Germline V gives CDR1 SGDLS, CDR2 YYNGEE. V lost 0 bases to trimming and J lost 2 bases; unmatched junction nucleotides: 1. The CDR3 extends over 14 amino acids. CDR3 DNA sequence: TGTGCCAGCAGCGTAGGGGGGGGGCAAGAGACCCAGTACTTC. Amino acid sequence: CASSVGGGQETQYF.

The chain links TRBV6-5 to TRBJ2-7; TRBD2 is a possible D gene (5 bases). Looked up from germline, CDR1 is MNHEY and CDR2 is SVGAGI. The CDR3 extends over 11 amino acids. Trimming removed 6 bases at V and 6 bases at J, with 9 bases between. The CDR3, as DNA: TGTGCCAGCAGGCTAGCAGGCGAGCAGTACTTC. Protein product: CASRLAGEQYF.

The CDR3 DNA follows: TGTGCCAGCAGCTCTGTCAGTACCGGGGAGCTGTTTTTT. As protein: CASSSVSTGELFF. This chain joins TRBV11-3 and TRBJ2-2; D unresolved. CDR3 length equals 13 residues. Trimming shortened V by 4 bases and J by 5 bases, and 8 bases separated the two germline ends. Germline V gene data show CDR1 as SGHNT and CDR2 as YENEEA.

CDR3 loop: CASSNRGGESTDTQYF. The CDR3 region has the DNA TGTGCCAGTAGCAACCGGGGGGGGGAGAGCACAGATACGCAGTATTTT. The V call is TRBV19, the J call TRBJ2-3; 8 nucleotides match TRBD2. CDR1 is LNHDA, CDR2 SQIVND, per germline (reference sequence). This CDR3 region has 16 residues. V trimming: 6 bases; J trimming: 0 bases; junction bases outside the gene matches: 8. Combining the CDR3 with reference TRBV19 and TRBJ2-3 gives the whole variable domain DGGITQSPKYLFRKEGQNVTLSCEQNLNHDAMYWYRQDPGQGLRLIYYSQIVNDFQKGDIAEGYSVSREKKESFPLTVTSAQKNPTAFYLCASSNRGGESTDTQYFGPGTRLTVL.

Only a few counts were recorded for this clone. The chain has TRBV6-1 and TRBJ1-2; 7 nucleotides match TRBD1. V dropped 4 bases and J dropped 4; count of bases not matched to a gene: 9. This CDR3 is built from 15 residues. Germline loops: CDR1 MNHNS, CDR2 SASEGT. CDR3 nucleotide sequence: TGTGCCAGCAGTGTCGATCCGGGACAGACCTATGGCTACACCTTC. Its protein product is CASSVDPGQTYGYTF.

This chain links TRBV7-8 with TRBJ2-2; TRBD2 aligns across 8 bases. The junction had 4 bases not matched to a gene; V was cut back by 0 bases and J by 7 bases. The CDR3 sequence is 15 residues long. CDR1 is SGHVS, CDR2 FQNEAQ, per germline. For the CDR3, the DNA is TGTGCCAGCAGCTTAGCGCTAGCGGGTATCGGGGAGCTGTTTTTT. Translating gives CASSLALAGIGELFF.

The genes are TRBV7-2 and TRBJ1-3; tentative D call: TRBD1 (5 bases). The V end lost 5 bases, the J end lost 0 bases, and 17 bases lay between the germline ends. Germline V gene lookup returns CDR1 SGHTA and CDR2 FQGNSA. This CDR3 contains 17 residues. CDR3 loop: CASSEVPGRSSGNTIYF. CDR3 nucleotides: TGTGCCAGCAGCGAGGTTCCGGGACGGTCCTCTGGAAACACCATATATTTT.

The chain is built from TRBV2 and TRBJ1-1; D gene ambiguous. The CDR3 consists of 14 residues. V was shortened by 2 bases and J by 1 base, with 8 bases between the two germline ends. Germline loops: CDR1 SNHLY, CDR2 FYNNEI. The CDR3 DNA is TGTGCCAGCAGTGAAAGCAGCCGGAACACTGAAGCTTTCTTT. Protein: CASSESSRNTEAFF.

This clone was recorded a few times. The V and J genes are TRBV6-1 and TRBJ2-7; 7 bases are shared with TRBD2. The length of the CDR3 is 14 residues. Germline V CDR1 and CDR2: MNHNS, SASEGT. Losses at the gene ends were 0 bases for V and 4 bases for J; bases not matched to a gene: 3. The CDR3 DNA reads as TGTGCCAGCAGTGAAGCCTCGGGGGGTTACGAGCAGTACTTC. Amino acids: CASSEASGGYEQYF.

This clone was detected a few times. The chain couples TRBV7-9 to TRBJ1-1; D is perhaps TRBD1 (5 bases). Trimming removed 2 bases at V and 4 bases at J, with 8 bases between. The CDR3 sequence is 13 residues long. The germline V gene encodes CDR1 SEHNR and CDR2 FQNEAQ (reference sequence). Here the CDR3 DNA reads TGTGCCAGCAGCTTAAGTGGGGGCACTGAAGCTTTCTTT. Translating it yields CASSLSGGTEAFF.

The gene calls are TRBV9 and TRBJ1-4; D gene ambiguous. The V gene's germline CDR1 is SGDLS and CDR2 YYNGEE. Trimming left V 2 bases short and J 5 bases short, with 10 bases between. This CDR3 contains 14 residues. The CDR3 sequence is CASSVGMMNEKLFF. CDR3 bases: TGTGCCAGCAGCGTCGGGATGATGAATGAAAAACTGTTTTTT.

The rearrangement joins TRBV6-5 to TRBJ1-5; D call uncertain. V gave up 2 bases and J gave up 4 bases, with 12 bases separating them. The germline V gene has CDR1 MNHEY and CDR2 SVGAGI. The CDR3 sequence is 15 residues long. The CDR3 DNA reads TGTGCCAGCAGTTACGATAGGTCAAAAAATCAGCCCCAGCATTTT. Residues: CASSYDRSKNQPQHF.

This clone was recorded a few times. The J gene is TRBJ2-2, the V gene TRBV4-2; D gene ambiguous. The CDR3 runs 15 residues. With 1 base removed from V and 3 bases from J, the gap between germline ends came to 9 bases. Germline CDR1 is LGHNA and CDR2 is YNFKEQ. The CDR3 loop reads CASSQGVIYTGELFF. In DNA form, the CDR3 reads TGTGCCAGCAGCCAAGGGGTGATTTACACCGGGGAGCTGTTTTTT.

This chain connects TRBV5-6 to TRBJ1-6, with D unclear. The germline V gene encodes CDR1 SGHDT and CDR2 YYEEEE. CDR3 length: 14 amino acids. Trimming removed 1 base at V and 10 bases at J, with 12 bases between. The CDR3 protein is CASSLSYSASPLHF. The DNA of the CDR3 is TGTGCCAGCAGCTTGTCATACTCGGCCTCACCCCTCCACTTT.